What follows is one T cell receptor (beta chain) and its context. Its matching antigen is unknown. This sample stems from a study of T cell responses to AZD1222 COVID-19 vaccine. V was clipped by 6 bases and J by 6 bases, with 8 bases between them. The germline gives CDR1 MDHEN, CDR2 SYDVKM. The CDR3 contains 11 residues. Overall study results and limits: Clonal diversity may have been underestimated, and the donors were mostly white British, with more females than males.

Method: immunoSEQ multiplex PCR; TCRdb's copy keeps in-frame clones and lacks some. The table has roughly 150,000 clones, over 80% seen once. This receptor was obtained from an adult who received the AZD1222 COVID-19 vaccine. The sequenced sample was peripheral blood, obtained 28 days after the second AZD1222 dose. The chain is built from TRBV28 and TRBJ1-1; tentatively, D is TRBD1 (6 bases). The CDR3 is CASRHRAEAFF. In DNA, the CDR3 is TGTGCCAGCAGACACAGGGCTGAAGCTTTCTTT.